This section outlines one T cell receptor beta chain sequence together with its context. Antigen: not known. Other nucleotide sequences in the sample specify the same CDR3. Around 90 million PBMCs served as the genomic DNA source for unsorted samples. Between the trimmed V and J ends, which lost 2 bases and 2 bases, there was a span of 4 bases. Per germline, CDR1 KGHSH and CDR2 LQKENI. The CDR3 is made up of 12 amino acids. These data belong to a study of shared clonotypes between healthy human individuals. Regarding the study as a whole: Sample collection involved blood only; tissue repertoires are likely different.

Original data processing: ImmunoSEQ supplied junction-only sequences lacking quality scores, so filtering was different. Clones were sequenced by immunoSEQ multiplex PCR, and TCRdb holds only the in-frame ones, with some missing. V, J and clone size derive from that table, while D and trimming were established from the DNA sequence. The sample holds hundreds of thousands of clones, roughly 72% seen once. This clonotype was obtained from a woman in her forties in good health. Some clones in this sample may be carry-over from other donors' samples. Sequenced sample: PBMCs. The V call is TRBV18, the J call TRBJ2-7; no firm D call. The CDR3 region is CASSPRAYEQYF. CDR3 nucleotides: TGTGCCAGCTCACCAAGGGCCTACGAGCAGTACTTC.